This T cell receptor beta chain was retrieved from a study of T cells in Graves' hyperthyroidism and ophthalmopathy. Study overall: Initial diagnosis, before any treatment, was when peripheral blood was collected.

RNA transcripts served as the template for amplifying TCR beta CDR3 regions. HTBI primers drove first-round RT-PCR of the TCR CDR3. TCRdb passed the multiplex PCR reads through MiXCR, listing each CDR3 protein once. The data show around 270,000 distinct CDR3 sequences, roughly a fifth seen once. The table lists this clonotype with a few counts. The CDR3 spans 13 residues. Trimming shortened V by 1 base and J by 5 bases, and 6 bases separated the two germline ends. CDR1 and CDR2 (germline): SGHTA, FQGTGA. The sample comprised blood. The sequence was collected from a man aged 50-60 years with Graves' ophthalmopathy. The V call is TRBV7-3, the J call TRBJ1-5, with D possibly being TRBD1 (5 bases). The DNA for the CDR3 is TGTGCCAGCAGCTTAAGCAGGGATCAGCCCCAGCATTTT. Protein product: CASSLSRDQPQHF.